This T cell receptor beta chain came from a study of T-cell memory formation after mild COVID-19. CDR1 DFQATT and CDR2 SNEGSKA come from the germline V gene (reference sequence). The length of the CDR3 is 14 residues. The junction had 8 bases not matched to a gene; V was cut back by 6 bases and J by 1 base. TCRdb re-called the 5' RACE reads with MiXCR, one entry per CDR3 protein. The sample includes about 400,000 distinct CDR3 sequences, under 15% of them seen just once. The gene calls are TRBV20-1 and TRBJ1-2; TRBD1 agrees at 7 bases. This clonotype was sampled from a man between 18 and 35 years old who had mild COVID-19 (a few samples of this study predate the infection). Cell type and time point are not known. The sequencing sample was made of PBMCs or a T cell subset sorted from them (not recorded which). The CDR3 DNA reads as TGCAGTGCCATTGGACAGGCCTTTAACTATGGCTACACCTTC. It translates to CSAIGQAFNYGYTF.